Shown below are 16 T cell receptor beta chains from a single sample sequenced in a study of blood T cell repertoires in COVID-19 (dated by TCRdb to about 2020). The protocol used for the library was the immunoSEQ multiplex PCR assay. In TCRdb, the immuneACCESS table is reduced to in-frame sequences with V and J assigned. These tables do not hold every clone; where another copy was compared, an unresolved V gene accounts for under half, and the others remain unexplained. The sample table contains under 500,000 clones; only one count was recorded for more than 80% of them. 0.95% to 1.2% of the sample belongs to the ten largest clones. The sequenced sample consisted of PBMCs or T cells enriched from blood (not recorded which). The source of these receptors is a young man who had recovered from COVID-19.

The chain links TRBV5-1 to TRBJ1-1; the D gene is possibly TRBD1 (5 bases). The CDR3 loop spans 14 amino acids. Germline assignment: CDR1 SGHRS and CDR2 YFSETQ. V shed 5 bases and J shed 6 bases, with 17 bases lying between them. In DNA form, the CDR3 reads TGCGCCAGCAGACCGACGGGGGGGTTGGCTGAAGCTTTCTTT. Translating it yields CASRPTGGLAEAFF.

The chain uses TRBV5-1 and TRBJ2-3, with 7 bases identical to TRBD2. The J segment lost 2 bases and the V segment lost 1 base, leaving 16 bases of the junction unmatched. There are 19 residues in the CDR3. The V gene's germline CDR1 is SGHRS and CDR2 YFSETQ. CDR3 residues: CASSLSRAGSPRITDTQYF. The CDR3 bases are TGCGCCAGCAGCTTGTCTAGAGCGGGATCCCCAAGGATCACAGATACGCAGTATTTT.

The rearrangement joins TRBV7-9 to TRBJ1-2; D is unresolved. The CDR3 totals 12 residues. Germline loops: CDR1 SEHNR, CDR2 FQNEAQ (reference sequence). V lost 5 bases and J lost 4, with 8 bases in between. The DNA of the CDR3 is TGTGCCAGCAGCCCCCAATCCTATGGCTACACCTTC. This translates into CASSPQSYGYTF.

The rearrangement uses TRBV6-5 and TRBJ2-5; a weak D match, TRBD1 (5 bases). Germline V gene data show CDR1 as MNHEY and CDR2 as SVGAGI. The CDR3 runs 15 residues. Trimming stripped 5 bases from V and 5 bases from J, with 18 bases between. CDR3 in amino acids: CASSLTPGFRETQYF. The CDR3 nucleotides read TGTGCCAGCAGTCTCACTCCAGGGTTCCGGGAGACCCAGTACTTC.

The rearrangement links TRBV10-3 to TRBJ1-2; 9 bases are shared with TRBD1. Unmatched junction bases numbered 7, after V lost 5 bases and J lost 6 bases. Germline V gives CDR1 ENHRY, CDR2 SYGVKD. The CDR3 has 14 residues. CDR3 in DNA: TGTGCCATCAGTAAACAGGGGGCAAGCGATGGCTACACCTTC. As protein: CAISKQGASDGYTF.

This chain uses TRBV5-6 with TRBJ2-7; 7 positions agree with TRBD2. The J segment lost 6 bases and the V segment lost 6 bases, leaving 6 bases of the junction unmatched. CDR1 SGHDT and CDR2 YYEEEE come from the germline V gene. The CDR3 covers 12 residues. The CDR3 nucleotides read TGTGCCAGCACCCGGGGGGAGGCCGAGCAGTACTTC. Its protein product is CASTRGEAEQYF.

The chain is built from TRBV27 and TRBJ2-5, with unresolved D. This CDR3 has 14 residues. V lost 5 bases, J lost 0 bases, and 10 bases lay in between. Germline lookup yields CDR1 MNHEY and CDR2 SMNVEV (reference sequence). CDR3 bases: TGTGCCAGCAGTCTAAATAAGTACCAAGAGACCCAGTACTTC. Translation: CASSLNKYQETQYF.

V is TRBV20-1 and J is TRBJ2-2, with TRBD1 as a possible D gene (5 bases). V lost 3 bases, J lost 4 bases, and 12 bases lay in between. The germline V gene encodes CDR1 DFQATT and CDR2 SNEGSKA (reference sequence). The CDR3 sequence is 14 residues long. This chain's CDR3 is CSASLGLSTGELFF. The CDR3 DNA is TGCAGTGCTAGTCTGGGGCTTAGCACCGGGGAGCTGTTTTTT.

This sequence joins TRBV2 and TRBJ2-1, with D perhaps matching TRBD2 (5 bases). CDR1 SNHLY and CDR2 FYNNEI come from the germline V gene. CDR3 length equals 14 residues. The V gene lost 5 bases and the J gene lost 9 bases, with 17 bases spanning the gap. DNA for the CDR3: TGTGCCAGCAGTCTTTCAGTAGCCAGCGGTGAGCAGTTCTTC. Protein product: CASSLSVASGEQFF.

This chain links TRBV5-4 with TRBJ1-4, with 7 bases matching TRBD1. Germline lookup yields CDR1 SGHNT and CDR2 YYREEE (reference sequence). The CDR3 is made up of 15 amino acids. V lost 4 bases, J lost 8 bases, and 11 bases stayed unmatched. CDR3: CASSPGSGGQEKLFF. The CDR3, as DNA: TGTGCCAGCAGCCCGGGGTCAGGGGGTCAGGAAAAACTGTTTTTT.

This chain connects TRBV28 to TRBJ2-1, with TRBD2 matching 9 bases. The V gene end was trimmed by 5 bases and the J gene end by 13 bases; junction bases not matched to a gene: 15. Per the germline V gene, CDR1 is MDHEN and CDR2 is SYDVKM. The CDR3 loop spans 15 amino acids. This CDR3 is CASSPRSGRGSEQFF. The CDR3 DNA reads TGTGCCAGCAGTCCTCGTAGCGGGAGAGGTTCTGAACAGTTCTTC.

This chain joins TRBV18 and TRBJ2-3; 15 bases match TRBD2. The germline V gene encodes CDR1 KGHSH and CDR2 LQKENI. The CDR3 is 20 amino acids. Trimming cost V 0 bases and J 4 bases; bases outside gene matches: 11. The CDR3 DNA follows: TGTGCCAGCTCACCACCGGGACTAGCGGGAGGAATACCGCCACCAGATACGCAGTATTTT. It translates to CASSPPGLAGGIPPPDTQYF.

V usage is TRBV28 and J usage is TRBJ1-2, with D possibly TRBD1 on 5 matching bases. Germline lookup yields CDR1 MDHEN and CDR2 SYDVKM. V shed 3 bases and J shed 4 bases, with 9 bases lying between them. CDR3 size: 13 residues. CDR3 sequence (DNA): TGTGCCAGCAGTTTTACAGGATCCTATGGCTACACCTTC. This codes for CASSFTGSYGYTF.

V and J are TRBV4-2 and TRBJ1-3; no firm D call. CDR1 and CDR2 from the germline V gene are LGHNA and YNFKEQ. Trimming shortened V by 0 bases and J by 8 bases, and 11 bases separated the two germline ends. The CDR3 runs to 14 residues. Written as DNA, the CDR3 is TGTGCCAGCAGCCAAGATCGGGTTAGCTACACCATATATTTT. It is translated as CASSQDRVSYTIYF.

The chain links TRBV4-1 to TRBJ2-5; D not resolved. V was trimmed by 1 base and J by 3 bases, leaving 3 bases between them. Germline V CDR1 and CDR2: MGHRA, YSYEKL. This CDR3 comprises 12 residues. CDR3 bases: TGCGCCAGCAGCCAAGTAGAAGAGACCCAGTACTTC. This encodes CASSQVEETQYF.

The chain carries TRBV7-9 and TRBJ1-6, with 10 bases matching TRBD1. Germline trimming cut 5 bases from V and 6 bases from J; bases unmatched to any gene: 10. The germline V gene encodes CDR1 SEHNR and CDR2 FQNEAQ (reference sequence). The CDR3 extends over 17 amino acids. DNA for the CDR3: TGTGCCAGCAGCGCAAGTACCGGGACAGGGGCTAATTCACCCCTCCACTTT. It yields the protein CASSASTGTGANSPLHF.